This TCR beta chain was sequenced during a study of lymphopenia after photon versus proton radiotherapy. The CDR3 sequence is 14 residues long. V lost 5 bases and J lost 4, with 12 bases in between. Germline V gene lookup returns CDR1 SGHRS and CDR2 YFSETQ. General study points: Post-nadir diversity loss with photons came from oligoclonal expansion, particularly CD8+ Temra cells. In patients who died, overall survival fell as post-nadir TCR diversity dropped more. Under photons, naive T cells and diversity fell while effector/memory populations rose.

TCRdb's copy holds only in-frame clones and misses some; the assay was immunoSEQ multiplex PCR. The sample lists tens of thousands of clones, about 87% seen once, with 9.5% to 14% in the top ten. Worth noting for this clone: Its specificity is unknown.

The source is a man older than 75 with esophageal cancer. The source material was peripheral blood, sampled from a patient treated with proton-based radiotherapy. The V call is TRBV5-1, the J call TRBJ1-4; D possibly corresponds to TRBD1 (5 bases). CDR3 bases: TGCGCCAGCAGACTTGACAGCTTTAATGAAAAACTGTTTTTT. It specifies CASRLDSFNEKLFF.